The 5 T cell receptor beta chains presented below share a single source sample, sequenced in a study of blood T cell repertoires in COVID-19. The assay was immunoSEQ multiplex PCR, and TCRdb's table has in-frame clones only and misses some. The table has some 200,000 clones, around 82% seen once. The sequencing input was peripheral blood. The receptors originated from a woman aged 40-49 years with acute or convalescent COVID-19.

V gene TRBV3-1 (or the pseudogene TRBV3-2) combines with J gene TRBJ2-2, with a weak D call TRBD2 (6 bases). The CDR3 length is 16 residues. V was clipped by 0 bases and J by 1 base, with 9 bases between them. Germline CDR1 and CDR2: LGHDT and YNNKEL (reference sequence). The CDR3 region is CASSQEAGRNTGELFF. In DNA, the CDR3 is TGTGCCAGCAGCCAAGAGGCGGGGCGGAACACCGGGGAGCTGTTTTTT.

The chain employs TRBV27 and TRBJ1-2; weak D call: TRBD1 (6 bases). This CDR3 contains 14 residues. Deletions cut 4 bases from V and 0 bases from J, with 9 bases between. Germline loops: CDR1 MNHEY, CDR2 SMNVEV (reference sequence). The CDR3 here is CASSSDRANYGYTF. CDR3 bases: TGTGCCAGCAGTTCGGACAGAGCTAACTATGGCTACACCTTC.

The V and J genes are TRBV27 and TRBJ2-1; TRBD2 might be the D (6 bases). This CDR3 comprises 15 residues. Germline CDR1 reads MNHEY; CDR2 reads SMNVEV (reference sequence). Trimming took 6 bases from V and 4 from J, leaving 16 bases between them. In DNA form, the CDR3 reads TGTGCCAGCAGGACCCCCCGTGGGAGGTACAATGAGCAGTTCTTC. This sequence encodes CASRTPRGRYNEQFF.

The CDR3 nucleotides read TGTGCCAGCAGCCGGCCCGGGACAGGGACCTATGAGCAGTTCTTC. Translation: CASSRPGTGTYEQFF. The V call is TRBV3-1 (or the pseudogene TRBV3-2), the J call TRBJ2-1; 9 bases align to TRBD1. The CDR3 is 15 residues long. With V trimmed by 4 bases and J by 8 bases, 9 bases remained unmatched. CDR1 LGHDT and CDR2 YNNKEL come from the germline V gene (reference sequence).

The chain is built from TRBV5-1 and TRBJ2-3; tentative D call: TRBD1 (6 bases). The CDR3 sequence is 14 residues long. The ends were cut back, 0 bases at V and 2 bases at J, with 7 bases in the middle. The germline CDR1 and CDR2 sequences are SGHRS and YFSETQ. CDR3 DNA: TGCGCCAGCAGCTTGGGACAGGTCACAGATACGCAGTATTTT. Amino acids: CASSLGQVTDTQYF.